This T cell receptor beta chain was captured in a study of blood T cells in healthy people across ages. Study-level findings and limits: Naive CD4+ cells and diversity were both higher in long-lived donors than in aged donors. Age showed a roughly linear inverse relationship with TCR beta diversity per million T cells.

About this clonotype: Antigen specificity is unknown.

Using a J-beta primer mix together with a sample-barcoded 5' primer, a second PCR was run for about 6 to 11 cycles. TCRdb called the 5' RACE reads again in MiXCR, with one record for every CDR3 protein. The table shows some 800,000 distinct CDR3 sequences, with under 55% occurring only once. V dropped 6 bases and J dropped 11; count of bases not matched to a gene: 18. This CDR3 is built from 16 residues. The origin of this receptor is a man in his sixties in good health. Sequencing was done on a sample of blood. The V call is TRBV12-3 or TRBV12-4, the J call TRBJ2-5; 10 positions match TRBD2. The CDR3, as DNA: TGTGCCAGCAGCCCGACGGGTAGCGGGGGGAGGAATGAGCAGTACTTC. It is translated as CASSPTGSGGRNEQYF.